The clone carrying this T cell receptor beta chain showed up just once. The data originate from a study of control samples from healthy donors and cancer patients. V was pared by 1 base and J by 2 bases, with 8 bases between. Germline lookup yields CDR1 SGHDN and CDR2 FVKESK. The length of the CDR3 is 14 residues. Here immunoSEQ multiplex PCR was the method, and the copy in TCRdb shows in-frame clones only, minus some. The sample has roughly 88,000 clones; about nine tenths are singletons. J is TRBJ1-2 and V is TRBV14; D unclear. The source material was blood. The receptor was isolated from a woman in her twenties or thirties in good health. The CDR3 loop reads CASSQGRQNYGYTF. The CDR3 DNA reads as TGTGCCAGCAGCCAAGGGCGGCAGAACTATGGCTACACCTTC.